Following are 18 T cell receptor beta chains from one sample sequenced in a study of Graves' ophthalmopathy and Graves' hyperthyroidism. Amplification of the TCR beta CDR3 regions used RNA transcripts (as template). The first round was an RT-PCR with HTBI primers, and the second round was a multiplex PCR. TCRdb re-derived calls from the multiplex PCR reads in MiXCR, one entry per CDR3 protein. The sample lists 200,000 to 250,000 distinct CDR3 sequences, approximately 21% occurring once. The sequenced sample was peripheral blood. These receptors all come from a woman aged 45-65 years with Graves' ophthalmopathy.

This clonotype was found many times. The J gene is TRBJ1-2, the V gene TRBV19; the D gene is possibly TRBD1 (5 bases). The CDR3 extends over 14 amino acids. The germline gives CDR1 LNHDA, CDR2 SQIVND (reference sequence). The germline V and J ends were trimmed by 9 bases and 4 bases, with 18 bases remaining between them. The CDR3 loop reads CASGPPGASYGYTF. The CDR3 nucleotides read TGTGCCAGCGGCCCCCCTGGGGCTAGCTATGGCTACACCTTC.

This chain uses TRBV3-1 with TRBJ1-1, with D hard to call. This CDR3 contains 14 residues. Germline V gene lookup returns CDR1 LGHDT and CDR2 YNNKEL (reference sequence). V lost 5 bases and J lost 1, with 11 bases in between. The CDR3 region is CASSGRTGNTEAFF. The CDR3 DNA sequence: TGTGCCAGCAGCGGACGGACGGGGAACACTGAAGCTTTCTTT. Full variable domain (outside the CDR3, taken from reference TRBV3-1 and TRBJ1-1): DTAVSQTPKYLVTQMGNDKSIKCEQNLGHDTMYWYKQDSKKFLKIMFSYNNKELIINETVPNRFSPKSPDKAHLNLHINSLELGDSAVYFCASSGRTGNTEAFFGQGTRLTVV.

With regard to this clonotype: A much more abundant neighbour one base away suggests this may be a read error. This chain joins TRBV4-1 and TRBJ2-5, with D possibly TRBD2 on 5 matching bases. The end of the DNA fits TRBJ2-1 better, so the J call may be wrong. CDR1 is MGHRA, CDR2 YSYEKL, per germline. CDR3 size: 14 residues. CDR3 protein: CASSQESLGETQFF. The CDR3 region has the DNA TGCGCCAGCAGCCAAGAATCTCTTGGGGAGACCCAGTTCTTC.

Details on this clonotype: This sequence may be a read error, since a much larger clone differs from it by one base. The V gene is TRBV7-2, the J gene TRBJ1-6; D is ambiguous. Germline assignment: CDR1 SGHTA and CDR2 FQGNSA. Between the trimmed V and J ends, which lost 6 bases and 4 bases, there was a span of 4 bases. The length of the CDR3 is 12 residues. The chain's CDR3 is CASRRYNSPLHF. CDR3 DNA: TGTGCCAGCAGGCGATATAATTCACCCCTCCACTTT.

This chain connects TRBV6-5 to TRBJ1-1; 7 bases fit TRBD1. The germline gives CDR1 MNHEY, CDR2 SVGAGI. With 7 bases clipped from V and 8 bases from J, the junction kept 22 bases outside the gene matches. The CDR3 is made up of 17 amino acids. CDR3 in amino acids: CASIYKTPGGAKTEAFF. The CDR3 nucleotides read TGTGCCAGCATTTATAAGACCCCAGGGGGAGCTAAGACAGAAGCTTTCTTT.

This clonotype was counted ten times or more. V is TRBV6-5 and J is TRBJ1-5, with 9 positions matching TRBD1. J lost 7 bases, V lost 6 bases, and 1 base had no gene match. CDR1 MNHEY and CDR2 SVGAGI come from the germline V gene. This CDR3 is built from 12 residues. The chain's CDR3 is CASRTGGQPQHF. CDR3 DNA: TGTGCCAGCAGGACAGGGGGACAGCCCCAGCATTTT.

The chain uses TRBV29-1 and TRBJ1-2, with TRBD1 identical over 7 bases. The germline V gene has CDR1 SQVTM and CDR2 ANQGSEA. CDR3 length: 13 residues. V shed 3 bases, J shed 3 bases, and the junction held 4 bases outside the gene matches. CDR3 in amino acids: CSVETGTHYGYTF. The CDR3 DNA sequence: TGCAGCGTTGAGACAGGGACTCACTATGGCTACACCTTC.

This clonotype was recorded many times. The rearrangement links TRBV6-1 to TRBJ1-5; D may be TRBD1 (6 bases). Germline V gives CDR1 MNHNS, CDR2 SASEGT. V lost 6 bases, J lost 7 bases, and 13 bases lay in between. This CDR3 spans 13 amino acids. This chain's CDR3 is CASRRQVGQPQHF. The CDR3 coding sequence is TGTGCCAGCAGACGACAGGTGGGGCAGCCCCAGCATTTT.

This chain joins TRBV7-8 and TRBJ2-5, with D unclear. Deletions cut 5 bases from V and 2 bases from J, with 12 bases between. The CDR3 has 14 amino acids. Germline CDR1 is SGHVS and CDR2 is FQNEAQ. The CDR3 is CASSLGWAQETQYF. The CDR3 DNA follows: TGTGCCAGCAGCCTCGGGTGGGCACAAGAGACCCAGTACTTC.

The chain joins TRBV27 to TRBJ2-7; 8 bases are a match to TRBD1. This CDR3 has 15 residues. CDR1 MNHEY and CDR2 SMNVEV come from the germline V gene (reference sequence). V gave up 7 bases and J gave up 4 bases; unmatched junction bases: 12. This chain's CDR3 is CASTATGTGGYEQYF. CDR3 DNA sequence: TGTGCCAGCACTGCAACCGGGACAGGTGGTTACGAGCAGTACTTC.

V gene TRBV6-1 combines with J gene TRBJ2-7; 9 bases fit TRBD1. Per germline, CDR1 MNHNS and CDR2 SASEGT. The CDR3 sequence is 15 residues long. Losses at the gene ends were 6 bases for V and 3 bases for J; bases not matched to a gene: 9. CDR3 bases: TGTGCCAGCAGATCGACCGGGACAGGGATCTACGAGCAGTACTTC. It yields the protein CASRSTGTGIYEQYF.

A few counts support this clonotype. J is TRBJ1-1 and V is TRBV5-1; D is possibly TRBD1 (6 bases). V lost 2 bases and J lost 2, with 25 bases in between. The CDR3 is 19 amino acids. Germline values: CDR1 SGHRS, CDR2 YFSETQ. The CDR3 coding sequence is TGCGCCAGCAGCTTTTTTTCCGGTAGCGGGGGGCCGCTAAACACTGAAGCTTTCTTT. It translates to CASSFFSGSGGPLNTEAFF.

The chain uses TRBV28 and TRBJ1-6, with a tentative D call TRBD1 (5 bases). The CDR3 totals 15 residues. Trimming removed 2 bases at V and 4 bases at J, with 9 bases between. Germline V lookup: CDR1 MDHEN, CDR2 SYDVKM. CDR3 in amino acids: CASSLQPGYNSPLHF. CDR3 bases: TGTGCCAGCAGTTTACAGCCAGGGTATAATTCACCCCTCCACTTT. The whole variable domain, remainder taken from reference TRBV28 and TRBJ1-6, is DVKVTQSSRYLVKRTGEKVFLECVQDMDHENMFWYRQDPGLGLRLIYFSYDVKMKEKGDIPEGYSVSREKKERFSLILESASTNQTSMYLCASSLQPGYNSPLHFGNGTRLTVT.

This clonotype was observed many times. The chain combines TRBV10-3 with TRBJ2-7; TRBD1 matches 11 bases. Germline V CDR1 and CDR2: ENHRY, SYGVKD. There are 14 residues in the CDR3. The junction had 3 bases not matched to a gene; V was cut back by 6 bases and J by 2 bases. CDR3 coding DNA: TGTGCCATCAGGGGGACAGGGGGTGCCTACGAGCAGTACTTC. Translating it yields CAIRGTGGAYEQYF.

J is TRBJ2-5 and V is TRBV5-5; tentatively, D is TRBD2 (7 bases). V lost 2 bases, J lost 5 bases, and 16 bases lay in between. Looked up from germline, CDR1 is SGHKS and CDR2 is YYEKEE (reference sequence). The CDR3 is 15 residues long. The CDR3 here is CASSFRGALEETQYF. The CDR3 nucleotides are TGTGCCAGCAGCTTTCGGGGGGCTCTGGAGGAGACCCAGTACTTC.

This clonotype has ten or more counts. The chain recombines TRBV30 with TRBJ1-5, with TRBD1 as a possible D gene (6 bases). The CDR3 is 14 residues long. V was clipped by 3 bases and J by 8 bases, with 17 bases between them. The germline gives CDR1 GTSNPN, CDR2 SVGIG (reference sequence). CDR3: CAWSFPGAPEPQHF. The CDR3 DNA follows: TGTGCCTGGAGCTTTCCGGGGGCTCCCGAGCCCCAGCATTTT.

This clonotype was detected ten times or more. The chain recombines TRBV12-3 or TRBV12-4 with TRBJ1-5; perhaps TRBD1 as D (5 bases). CDR3 length: 18 residues. Trimming removed 2 bases at V and 3 bases at J, with 20 bases between. CDR3 loop: CASSLSSGGPPNNQPQHF. The CDR3 DNA reads as TGTGCCAGCAGTTTAAGTAGTGGGGGACCCCCAAACAATCAGCCCCAGCATTTT.

This clonotype was seen many times. The chain has TRBV28 and TRBJ2-7; 9 nucleotides match TRBD2. Trimming removed 5 bases from V and 1 base from J; junction bases left unmatched: 6. The CDR3 extends over 15 amino acids. Germline CDR1 reads MDHEN; CDR2 reads SYDVKM. The CDR3 spells CASSPSAGGSYEQYF. The CDR3 DNA is TGTGCCAGCAGTCCCTCAGCGGGAGGTTCCTACGAGCAGTACTTC.